Shown below are 28 T cell receptor beta chains from a single sample sequenced in a study of PD-1 blockade in classical Hodgkin lymphoma. Some clones are missing from TCRdb's copy, which holds only in-frame ones; the method was immunoSEQ multiplex PCR. In the table there are about 110,000 clones, 80% to 90% of which are singletons. There was relapse after autologous stem cell transplantation in every patient, and there was variation in brentuximab vedotin exposure. Sequencing was performed on peripheral blood mononuclear cells (PBMCs), taken before the second cycle of nivolumab. These receptor sequences come from a human donor with classical Hodgkin lymphoma.

The chain uses TRBV5-5 and TRBJ2-5; perhaps TRBD1 as D (6 bases). CDR3 size: 14 residues. V was cut by 0 bases and J by 6 bases, with 12 bases left in between. Germline V gene sequence: CDR1 SGHKS, CDR2 YYEKEE (reference sequence). The CDR3 loop is CASSLEDGTKTQYF. CDR3 sequence (DNA): TGTGCCAGCAGCTTGGAGGACGGGACAAAGACCCAGTACTTC.

The rearrangement links TRBV6-5 to TRBJ1-5, with a possible D match to TRBD1 (6 bases). CDR3 length equals 14 residues. CDR1 is MNHEY and CDR2 is SVGAGI in the germline V gene. V gave up 3 bases and J gave up 6 bases, with 12 bases separating them. The CDR3 here is CASSYEQGIQPQHF. CDR3 in DNA: TGTGCCAGCAGTTATGAGCAGGGGATTCAGCCCCAGCATTTT.

The rearrangement uses TRBV5-1 and TRBJ1-1; 12 bases align to TRBD1. The CDR3 spans 18 residues. Trimming removed 2 bases from V and 4 bases from J; junction bases left unmatched: 12. CDR1 is SGHRS, CDR2 YFSETQ, per germline. The CDR3 bases are TGCGCCAGCAGCTTAACGGGACAGGGGGCTTCCTGGGGCACTGAAGCTTTCTTT. This sequence encodes CASSLTGQGASWGTEAFF.

V usage is TRBV29-1 and J usage is TRBJ1-4; no firm D call. The V end lost 7 bases, the J end lost 4 bases, and 7 bases lay between the germline ends. Per germline, CDR1 SQVTM and CDR2 ANQGSEA. The CDR3 runs 11 residues. The CDR3 DNA is TGCAGCGGACAAGATAATGAAAAACTGTTTTTT. Its protein is CSGQDNEKLFF.

The chain is built from TRBV6-5 and TRBJ1-2; D remains ambiguous. Trimming removed 4 bases from V and 0 bases from J, with 12 bases in between. This CDR3 contains 15 residues. CDR1 is MNHEY and CDR2 is SVGAGI in the germline V gene. The CDR3 nucleotides are TGTGCCAGCAGTTCCCTCCCCCAGGCTAACTATGGCTACACCTTC. Translating gives CASSSLPQANYGYTF.

This clone was counted a single time. The chain has TRBV28 and TRBJ1-5, with TRBD1 matching over 7 bases. After removal of 3 bases from V and 3 bases from J, the junction contained 2 bases not matched to a gene. The CDR3 spans 14 residues. CDR1 MDHEN and CDR2 SYDVKM come from the germline V gene. CDR3 sequence: CASSFGTDNQPQHF. The CDR3 DNA is TGTGCCAGCAGTTTCGGGACAGACAATCAGCCCCAGCATTTT.

The chain employs TRBV5-1 and TRBJ2-5, with 7 bases identical to TRBD1. Germline V gives CDR1 SGHRS, CDR2 YFSETQ. This CDR3 comprises 16 residues. V lost 1 base and J lost 2; bases outside the gene matches: 8. CDR3 in amino acids: CASSLFGAGGQETQYF. As DNA, the CDR3 is TGCGCCAGCAGCTTGTTCGGGGCAGGGGGACAAGAGACCCAGTACTTC.

This chain links TRBV28 with TRBJ2-7; no clear D. The ends were cut back, 4 bases at V and 6 bases at J, with 4 bases in the middle. CDR3 length equals 10 residues. Germline V CDR1 and CDR2: MDHEN, SYDVKM. The CDR3 sequence is CASSSGEQYF. CDR3 in DNA: TGTGCCAGCAGTTCAGGCGAGCAGTACTTC.

The chain joins TRBV11-2 to TRBJ2-1, with 7 nucleotides matching TRBD2. There are 15 residues in the CDR3. Germline trimming cut 1 base from V and 0 bases from J; bases unmatched to any gene: 0. CDR1 is SGHAT, CDR2 FQNNGV, per germline. DNA for the CDR3: TGTGCCAGCAGCTTAGGCGGGAGCTCCTACAATGAGCAGTTCTTC. Its translation: CASSLGGSSYNEQFF.

The chain combines TRBV5-1 with TRBJ2-7; D is perhaps TRBD1 or TRBD2 (5 bases each). CDR3 size: 14 residues. Between the trimmed V and J ends, which lost 4 bases and 9 bases, there was a span of 20 bases. Germline V gene lookup returns CDR1 SGHRS and CDR2 YFSETQ. The CDR3 is CASSPGTLGRGQYF. In nucleotides, the CDR3 is TGCGCCAGCAGCCCTGGGACCCTAGGTCGGGGGCAGTACTTC.

V usage is TRBV2 and J usage is TRBJ2-7, with TRBD2 matching over 8 bases. V dropped 6 bases and J dropped 3; count of bases not matched to a gene: 4. The CDR3 spans 13 residues. Germline CDR1 SNHLY, CDR2 FYNNEI. The CDR3 DNA reads as TGTGCCAGCAGCCTCGGGGGGGGCTACGAGCAGTACTTC. As protein: CASSLGGGYEQYF.

This clone was found once. The chain employs TRBV25-1 and TRBJ2-7; D possibly matches TRBD1 or TRBD2 (5 bases each). The CDR3 runs 15 residues. The V gene's germline CDR1 is MGHDK and CDR2 SYGVNS. The germline V and J ends were trimmed by 0 bases and 5 bases, with 14 bases remaining between them. CDR3 sequence: CASSEYGTTTNEQYF. The CDR3 bases are TGTGCCAGCAGTGAATACGGGACGACAACTAACGAGCAGTACTTC.

This chain joins TRBV5-5 and TRBJ1-3; no definite D call. This CDR3 contains 14 residues. V was cut by 6 bases and J by 2 bases, with 12 bases left in between. Germline assignment: CDR1 SGHKS and CDR2 YYEKEE (reference sequence). CDR3 loop: CASTRVAAGNTIYF. CDR3 bases: TGTGCCAGCACCCGGGTAGCCGCTGGAAACACCATATATTTT.

The chain's CDR3 is CASSFGKASTGELFF. The CDR3 DNA follows: TGTGCCAGCAGCTTCGGGAAAGCGAGCACCGGGGAGCTGTTTTTT. The rearrangement links TRBV7-9 to TRBJ2-2; D may be TRBD2 (5 bases). The CDR3 runs 15 residues. Trimming cost V 3 bases and J 4 bases, with 12 bases left between them. CDR1 is SEHNR and CDR2 is FQNEAQ in the germline V gene (reference sequence).

The V and J genes are TRBV5-4 and TRBJ1-1; D is ambiguous. V was clipped by 3 bases and J by 1 base, with 13 bases between them. Germline assignment: CDR1 SGHNT and CDR2 YYREEE (reference sequence). The length of the CDR3 is 15 residues. The CDR3 bases are TGTGCCAGCAGCTCCCCTGGCTGGGAGAACACTGAAGCTTTCTTT. Amino acid sequence: CASSSPGWENTEAFF.

J is TRBJ2-2 and V is TRBV19, with TRBD2 matching 9 bases. Germline CDR1 LNHDA, CDR2 SQIVND (reference sequence). CDR3 size: 14 residues. J gave up 6 bases and V 6 bases, and 5 bases lay outside the gene matches. CDR3 sequence (DNA): TGTGCCAGTAGACCTAGCGGGATTGCCGGGGAGCTGTTTTTT. It is translated as CASRPSGIAGELFF.

This chain connects TRBV9 to TRBJ2-4; TRBD1 or TRBD2 may be the D gene (6 bases each). The V end lost 5 bases, the J end lost 7 bases, and 13 bases lay between the germline ends. The CDR3 loop spans 13 amino acids. Germline CDR1 SGDLS, CDR2 YYNGEE. The CDR3 loop is CASSRGGGNIQYF. The CDR3 DNA follows: TGTGCCAGCAGTAGAGGAGGGGGGAACATTCAGTACTTC.

This clone was detected once. The rearrangement uses TRBV5-1 and TRBJ1-2, with TRBD1 as a possible D gene (6 bases). Trimming removed 4 bases from V and 8 bases from J, with 18 bases in between. The germline V gene has CDR1 SGHRS and CDR2 YFSETQ. This CDR3 region has 14 residues. CDR3 sequence: CASSLVLGGLGYTF. The CDR3 DNA sequence: TGCGCCAGCAGCCTTGTACTCGGGGGGCTGGGCTACACCTTC.

The chain couples TRBV7-8 to TRBJ2-7; 7 bases line up with TRBD1. Germline V gene sequence: CDR1 SGHVS, CDR2 FQNEAQ. Trimming at V came to 3 bases and at J to 0 bases, leaving 2 bases not matched to a gene. The CDR3 contains 14 residues. CDR3 bases: TGTGCCAGCAGCTTGTGGGACAGCTCCTACGAGCAGTACTTC. Its protein is CASSLWDSSYEQYF.

This chain uses TRBV9 with TRBJ1-2; 7 nucleotides match TRBD1. The V segment lost 0 bases and the J segment 4 bases; nucleotides outside the gene matches: 9. The germline V gene encodes CDR1 SGDLS and CDR2 YYNGEE. This CDR3 is 16 amino acids long. The CDR3 loop reads CASSVATGTVAYGYTF. The CDR3 nucleotides read TGTGCCAGCAGCGTAGCTACGGGGACAGTGGCCTATGGCTACACCTTC.

The rearrangement joins TRBV6-5 to TRBJ1-1, with D perhaps TRBD1 (5 bases). Deletions cut 7 bases from V and 6 bases from J, with 9 bases between. Germline V gene lookup returns CDR1 MNHEY and CDR2 SVGAGI. This CDR3 contains 11 residues. This CDR3 reads CASNQGAEAFF. The CDR3 coding sequence is TGTGCCAGCAACCAGGGAGCTGAAGCTTTCTTT.

V gene TRBV6-5 combines with J gene TRBJ1-2; no clear D. Germline lookup yields CDR1 MNHEY and CDR2 SVGAGI. The V gene lost 5 bases and the J gene lost 8 bases, with 12 bases spanning the gap. CDR3 length equals 12 residues. The CDR3 loop reads CASSEQHYGYTF. CDR3 DNA sequence: TGTGCCAGCAGTGAGCAACATTACGGCTACACCTTC.

This chain uses TRBV7-9 with TRBJ2-1; 8 nucleotides match TRBD1. CDR1 and CDR2 from the germline V gene are SEHNR and FQNEAQ (reference sequence). The CDR3 length is 14 residues. V lost 5 bases, J lost 8 bases, and 8 bases stayed unmatched. CDR3 loop: CASSPGGEIDEQFF. In nucleotides, the CDR3 is TGTGCCAGCAGCCCAGGGGGCGAAATCGATGAGCAGTTCTTC.

This rearrangement joins TRBV28 to TRBJ2-7, with D perhaps assigned TRBD1 or TRBD2 (5 bases each). V was clipped by 3 bases and J by 2 bases, with 8 bases between them. The CDR3 is 13 residues long. Germline CDR1 MDHEN, CDR2 SYDVKM. CDR3 sequence: CASSFGGTYEQYF. As DNA, the CDR3 is TGTGCCAGCAGTTTTGGGGGTACCTACGAGCAGTACTTC.

This chain links TRBV28 with TRBJ2-1; 9 positions match TRBD2. After removal of 3 bases from V and 7 bases from J, the junction contained 10 bases not matched to a gene. The CDR3 is made up of 16 amino acids. Germline V gene sequence: CDR1 MDHEN, CDR2 SYDVKM. Written as DNA, the CDR3 is TGTGCCAGCAGTTTCGGCCTGAGCGGGAGGACGAATGAGCAGTTCTTC. Translating it yields CASSFGLSGRTNEQFF.

The V call is TRBV10-1, the J call TRBJ1-1; unclear D gene. Germline V gene data show CDR1 as WNHNN and CDR2 as SYGVQD (reference sequence). This CDR3 spans 12 amino acids. V lost 6 bases and J lost 7, with 12 bases in between. Here the CDR3 reads CASSDEGIEAFF. CDR3 bases: TGCGCCAGCAGCGACGAAGGAATTGAAGCTTTCTTT.

The chain recombines TRBV2 with TRBJ2-3; possible D gene TRBD2, 5 bases. Looked up from germline, CDR1 is SNHLY and CDR2 is FYNNEI. The CDR3 is 15 residues long. V lost 7 bases and J lost 4, with 18 bases in between. The CDR3 loop reads CASNGGRRAADTQYF. The CDR3, as DNA: TGTGCCAGCAACGGCGGGCGAAGAGCCGCAGATACGCAGTATTTT. Complete variable domain (other parts from reference TRBV2 and TRBJ2-3): EPEVTQTPSHQVTQMGQEVILRCVPISNHLYFYWYRQILGQKVEFLVSFYNNEISEKSEIFDDQFSVERPDGSNFTLKIRSTKLEDSAMYFCASNGGRRAADTQYFGPGTRLTVL.

The CDR3 DNA reads TGTGCCAGTAGTGCTTACTTGGGACTAGCGGGAAGTTTCACCGGGGAGCTGTTTTTT. Amino acids: CASSAYLGLAGSFTGELFF. This chain connects TRBV19 to TRBJ2-2; TRBD2 agrees at 13 bases. V shed 5 bases and J 4 bases; nucleotides not matched to a gene: 13. Germline V lookup: CDR1 LNHDA, CDR2 SQIVND (reference sequence). This CDR3 comprises 19 residues.